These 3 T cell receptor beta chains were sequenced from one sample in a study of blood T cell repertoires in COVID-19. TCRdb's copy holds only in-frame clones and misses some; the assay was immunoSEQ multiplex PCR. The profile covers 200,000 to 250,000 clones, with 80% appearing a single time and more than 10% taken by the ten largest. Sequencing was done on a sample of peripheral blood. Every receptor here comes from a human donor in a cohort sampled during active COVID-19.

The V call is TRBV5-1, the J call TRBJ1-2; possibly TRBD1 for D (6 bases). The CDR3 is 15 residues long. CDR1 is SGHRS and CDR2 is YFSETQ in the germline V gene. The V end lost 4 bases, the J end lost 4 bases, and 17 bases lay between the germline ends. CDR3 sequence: CASSLLRGHGYGYTF. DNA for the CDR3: TGCGCCAGCAGCCTTCTACGGGGACACGGCTATGGCTACACCTTC.

The CDR3 nucleotides read TGTGCCAGCAGTGAGAGGGGGACTAGCAATCAGCCCCAGCATTTT. It encodes CASSERGTSNQPQHF. The gene calls are TRBV6-6 and TRBJ1-5, with a weak D call TRBD1 (6 bases). Looked up from germline, CDR1 is MNHNY and CDR2 is SVGAGI (reference sequence). The germline V and J ends were trimmed by 5 bases and 0 bases, with 11 bases remaining between them. This CDR3 spans 15 amino acids.

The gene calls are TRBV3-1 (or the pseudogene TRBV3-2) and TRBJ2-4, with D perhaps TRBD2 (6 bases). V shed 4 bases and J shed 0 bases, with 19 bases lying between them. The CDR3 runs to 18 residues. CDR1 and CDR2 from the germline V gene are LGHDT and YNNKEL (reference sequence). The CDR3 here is CASSRSGLNWGAKNIQYF. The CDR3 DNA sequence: TGTGCCAGCAGCCGTAGCGGCCTAAACTGGGGAGCCAAAAACATTCAGTACTTC.